What follows describes a single T cell receptor beta chain. The study defined stable Graves' hyperthyroidism as no ophthalmopathy progression within 18 months. Clinical symptoms, serum thyroxine, TRAb, thyroid ultrasound and orbital computed tomography informed diagnoses. TCR beta CDR3 regions were amplified from RNA. The TCR CDR3 was amplified in a first-round RT-PCR using the HTBI primer set. TCRdb used MiXCR to reprocess the multiplex PCR reads, holding one entry per CDR3 protein. The table lists roughly 200,000 distinct CDR3 sequences, 18% of them singletons. The data are from a study of T cells in Graves' hyperthyroidism and ophthalmopathy. The sample taken for sequencing was blood. This clonotype was obtained from a middle-aged man with Graves' hyperthyroidism.

CDR3 region: CASSLRDRGNSPLHF. The CDR3 nucleotides read TGTGCCAGTAGTCTTCGGGACAGGGGCAATTCACCCCTCCACTTT. The V call is TRBV19, the J call TRBJ1-6; 10 nucleotides agree with TRBD1. CDR1 and CDR2 (germline): LNHDA, SQIVND (reference sequence). CDR3 size: 15 residues. V was clipped by 5 bases and J by 7 bases; unmatched bases: 5. Together with reference TRBV19 and TRBJ1-6, the CDR3 gives the full variable domain: DGGITQSPKYLFRKEGQNVTLSCEQNLNHDAMYWYRQDPGQGLRLIYYSQIVNDFQKGDIAEGYSVSREKKESFPLTVTSAQKNPTAFYLCASSLRDRGNSPLHFGNGTRLTVT.